Sequencing of this TCR beta chain was carried out in a study of blood T cell repertoires in COVID-19. Here immunoSEQ multiplex PCR was the method, and the copy in TCRdb shows in-frame clones only, minus some. The table shows more than 110,000 clones, with 80% to 85% occurring only once. This CDR3 spans 17 amino acids. The V end was cut by 3 bases, the J end by 4 bases, with 18 bases between. Germline loops: CDR1 MDHEN, CDR2 SYDVKM. Sequenced sample: peripheral blood. The rearrangement joins TRBV28 to TRBJ1-4; the D is unclear. The receptor was derived from a woman of 80 years or more with acute or convalescent COVID-19. The CDR3 DNA is TGTGCCAGCAGTTTGCAACACGGGGTATCTATTAATGAAAAACTGTTTTTT. Translating gives CASSLQHGVSINEKLFF.